This TCR beta chain was obtained from a study of cytomegalovirus exposure and HLA in healthy donors. Turning to this clone: Its antigen is still unknown.

Overall study results and limits: CMV serostatus was the sole immune exposure information available. Most of the TCR beta V segments (in an earlier analysis) were productive either about 90% or about 30% of the time. An analysis was carried out at a later point. It showed that HLA-associated TCR beta chains were more clonally expanded than equally common non-associated chains. According to the study, 160 or so TCR beta chains were cytomegalovirus-associated.

This CDR3 comprises 16 residues. The PCR had 60 Vbeta and 13 Jbeta primers. Profiled with immunoSEQ multiplex PCR; TCRdb holds only in-frame clones, not every one. Among approximately 240,000 clones listed, about four fifths were seen once. The genes are TRBV21-1 and TRBJ2-7; TRBD1, the table's D call, was not compared with the DNA. TRBV21-1 is a documented pseudogene. The sample taken for sequencing was PBMCs. The source is a woman aged 40-49 years in good health and CMV-seropositive. The CDR3 region has the DNA TGTGCCAGCAGCACGACAGGCGACGGGAAATCCAGGGAGCAGTACTTC. Translation: CASSTTGDGKSREQYF.